The 12 T cell receptor beta chains below were found in one sample sequenced in a study of T cell responses to AZD1222 COVID-19 vaccine. Here immunoSEQ multiplex PCR was the method, and the copy in TCRdb shows in-frame clones only, minus some. The sample lists some 170,000 clones, 70% to 90% occurring once. Sequenced material: peripheral blood, taken on day 0 of AZD1222 vaccination. These receptors were taken from an adult in good health.

The chain carries TRBV4-3 and TRBJ1-3; TRBD1 is a possible D gene (5 bases). The CDR3 contains 14 residues. The germline V gene encodes CDR1 LGHNA and CDR2 YSLEER. V dropped 6 bases and J dropped 0 bases, with 9 bases sitting between them. CDR3 sequence reads: CASSQTASGNTIYF. In nucleotides, the CDR3 is TGCGCCAGCAGTCAGACAGCCTCTGGAAACACCATATATTTT.

The chain links TRBV4-2 to TRBJ2-1; tentatively, D is TRBD2 (5 bases). There are 14 residues in the CDR3. V was trimmed by 2 bases and J by 5 bases, leaving 10 bases between them. Germline assignment: CDR1 LGHNA and CDR2 YNFKEQ. The CDR3 DNA is TGTGCCAGCAGCCAACCCGACTACGACAATGAGCAGTTCTTC. Translating gives CASSQPDYDNEQFF.

The rearrangement joins TRBV7-2 to TRBJ2-3; D is ambiguous. Germline CDR1 reads SGHTA; CDR2 reads FQGNSA. Between the trimmed V and J ends, which lost 1 base and 0 bases, there was a span of 8 bases. This CDR3 has 15 residues. CDR3 sequence reads: CASSLGPTSTDTQYF. The CDR3 nucleotides read TGTGCCAGCAGCTTAGGTCCTACTAGCACAGATACGCAGTATTTT.

The chain combines TRBV19 with TRBJ2-1, with TRBD2 as a possible D gene (7 bases). Trimming cost V 3 bases and J 6 bases, with 15 bases left between them. This CDR3 is 15 amino acids long. CDR1 and CDR2 (germline): LNHDA, SQIVND (reference sequence). CDR3: CASSIFEGGVNEQFF. The CDR3 nucleotides read TGTGCCAGTAGTATCTTTGAGGGGGGGGTCAATGAGCAGTTCTTC. Drawing the rest from reference TRBV19 and TRBJ2-1, the complete variable domain is DGGITQSPKYLFRKEGQNVTLSCEQNLNHDAMYWYRQDPGQGLRLIYYSQIVNDFQKGDIAEGYSVSREKKESFPLTVTSAQKNPTAFYLCASSIFEGGVNEQFFGPGTRLTVL.

V gene TRBV2 combines with J gene TRBJ1-3; maybe TRBD1 (6 bases). The V end lost 6 bases, the J end lost 0 bases, and 9 bases lay between the germline ends. The CDR3 totals 14 residues. CDR1 is SNHLY, CDR2 FYNNEI, per germline. CDR3 amino acids: CASSEQGSGNTIYF. The CDR3 DNA reads TGTGCCAGCAGCGAACAGGGCTCTGGAAACACCATATATTTT.

The chain has TRBV7-9 and TRBJ2-3, with D perhaps TRBD1 or TRBD2 (6 bases each). This CDR3 contains 16 residues. The germline V and J ends were trimmed by 3 bases and 0 bases, with 13 bases remaining between them. Germline V gives CDR1 SEHNR, CDR2 FQNEAQ (reference sequence). This CDR3 is CASSLGGTSSTDTQYF. In DNA form, the CDR3 reads TGTGCCAGCAGCTTGGGGGGCACCTCTAGCACAGATACGCAGTATTTT.

The V and J genes are TRBV28 and TRBJ1-6, with 7 bases matching TRBD1. The CDR3 runs to 15 residues. Germline CDR1 is MDHEN and CDR2 is SYDVKM. The V and J ends lost 7 bases and 2 bases, in that order; junction bases with no gene match: 5. The chain's CDR3 is CASIGQGAYNSPLHF. The CDR3 bases are TGTGCCAGCATTGGCCAGGGGGCCTATAATTCACCCCTCCACTTT. The variable domain in full, completed from reference TRBV28 and TRBJ1-6, reads DVKVTQSSRYLVKRTGEKVFLECVQDMDHENMFWYRQDPGLGLRLIYFSYDVKMKEKGDIPEGYSVSREKKERFSLILESASTNQTSMYLCASIGQGAYNSPLHFGNGTRLTVT.

The J gene is TRBJ1-5, the V gene TRBV12-3 or TRBV12-4; D is undetermined. The ends were cut back, 7 bases at V and 11 bases at J, with 12 bases in the middle. The CDR3 has 11 residues. The CDR3 spells CASTRGKTQHF. The CDR3 nucleotides are TGTGCCAGCACCCGAGGGAAGACCCAGCATTTT.

The chain has TRBV6-1 and TRBJ1-1, with D possibly matching TRBD1 (5 bases). CDR1 is MNHNS and CDR2 is SASEGT in the germline V gene. With 5 bases removed from V and 0 bases from J, the gap between germline ends came to 7 bases. The CDR3 has 13 residues. CDR3 in amino acids: CASSSTVNTEAFF. In nucleotides, the CDR3 is TGTGCCAGCAGTTCGACAGTGAACACTGAAGCTTTCTTT.

The V call is TRBV27, the J call TRBJ2-3; TRBD2 matches 11 bases. In germline, CDR1 is MNHEY, CDR2 SMNVEV (reference sequence). This CDR3 is built from 15 residues. V trimming: 2 bases; J trimming: 5 bases; junction bases outside the gene matches: 3. This chain's CDR3 is CASSLLAGGKDTQYF. CDR3 DNA: TGTGCCAGCAGTTTACTAGCGGGGGGTAAAGATACGCAGTATTTT.

V and J are TRBV6-5 and TRBJ2-1; weak D call: TRBD2 (5 bases). This CDR3 spans 12 amino acids. Germline assignment: CDR1 MNHEY and CDR2 SVGAGI. The V end lost 6 bases, the J end lost 3 bases, and 6 bases lay between the germline ends. CDR3 nucleotide sequence: TGTGCCAGCAGACGGGGCTACAATGAGCAGTTCTTC. Protein product: CASRRGYNEQFF.

The J gene is TRBJ2-1, the V gene TRBV7-2; 7 nucleotides line up with TRBD2. The germline gives CDR1 SGHTA, CDR2 FQGNSA. Trimming at V came to 1 base and at J to 4 bases, leaving 4 bases not matched to a gene. There are 15 residues in the CDR3. CDR3 DNA: TGTGCCAGCAGCTTAGAGCGGGGTCCTTACAATGAGCAGTTCTTC. Amino acids: CASSLERGPYNEQFF.